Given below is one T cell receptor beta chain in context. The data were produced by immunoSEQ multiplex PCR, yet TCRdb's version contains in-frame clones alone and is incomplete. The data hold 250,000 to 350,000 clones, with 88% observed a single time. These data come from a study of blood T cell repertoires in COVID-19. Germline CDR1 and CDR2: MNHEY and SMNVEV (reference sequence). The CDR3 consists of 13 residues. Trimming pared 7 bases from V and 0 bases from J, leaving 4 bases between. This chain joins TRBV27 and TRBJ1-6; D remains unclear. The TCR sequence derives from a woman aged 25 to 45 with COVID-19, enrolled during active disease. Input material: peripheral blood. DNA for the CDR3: TGTGCCAGCAAGAGCTCCTATAATTCACCCCTCCACTTT. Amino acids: CASKSSYNSPLHF.